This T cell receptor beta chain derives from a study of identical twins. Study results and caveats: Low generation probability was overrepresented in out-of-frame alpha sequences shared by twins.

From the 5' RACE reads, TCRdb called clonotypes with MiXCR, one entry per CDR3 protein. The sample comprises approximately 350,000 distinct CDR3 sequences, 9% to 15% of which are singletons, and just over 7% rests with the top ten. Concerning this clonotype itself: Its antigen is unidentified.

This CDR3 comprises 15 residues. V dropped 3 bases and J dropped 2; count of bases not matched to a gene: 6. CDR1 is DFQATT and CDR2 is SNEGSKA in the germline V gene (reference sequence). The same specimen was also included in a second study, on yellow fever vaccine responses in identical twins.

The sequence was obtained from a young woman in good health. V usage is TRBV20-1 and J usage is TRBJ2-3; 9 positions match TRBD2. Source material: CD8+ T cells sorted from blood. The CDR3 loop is CSASWLAGFTDTQYF. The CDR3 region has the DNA TGCAGTGCTAGTTGGCTAGCGGGGTTCACAGATACGCAGTATTTT.